This TCR beta chain was identified in a study of T-cell memory formation after mild COVID-19. About the study: TCR clusters were mostly confined to one donor each.

This clonotype was seen many times. What it binds is unknown. The CDR3 totals 15 residues. V shed 5 bases and J 6 bases; nucleotides not matched to a gene: 10. Germline V gene data show CDR1 as SEHNR and CDR2 as FQNEAQ (reference sequence). Study outcomes and limitations: Pre-infection memory showed some responding clones, and this suggested that cross-reactive memory joined. Among clones contracting day 15 to 85, CD4/CD8 was balanced, whereas later expanders leaned CD4+.

cDNA libraries for TCR alpha and TCR beta, carrying sample barcodes and UMIs, came from 5'RACE with constant-segment primers. Using its own MiXCR run on the 5' RACE reads, TCRdb lists one record per CDR3 protein. Here the sample spans about 210,000 distinct CDR3 sequences, under 30% being singletons. Sequences were obtained from PBMCs or a T cell subset sorted from them (not recorded which). The V gene is TRBV7-9, the J gene TRBJ2-1; TRBD1 agrees at 7 bases. The TCR sequence derives from an adult woman who had mild COVID-19 (a few samples of this study predate the infection). Cell type and time point are not known. The DNA for the CDR3 is TGTGCCAGCAGCATCCGACCGACAGGGATCAATGAGCAGTTCTTC. This codes for CASSIRPTGINEQFF.